The 26 T cell receptor beta chains listed next were all sequenced from one sample in a study of CD8+CD57+ T cells in acquired aplastic anemia. Genomic DNA constituted the template upon which TCR beta VDJ and CDR3 profiling was performed. TCRdb used MiXCR to reprocess the reads, holding one entry per CDR3 protein. The sample comprises roughly 170,000 distinct CDR3 sequences, about 60% of which are singletons, and roughly 42% rests with the top ten. The sample was sorted CD4+, CD8+, or CD8+CD57+ T cells (not recorded which) from PBMCs. These TCRs come from a human donor in good health.

The rearrangement links TRBV10-3 to TRBJ2-3, with D unclear. The germline V gene has CDR1 ENHRY and CDR2 SYGVKD. V was clipped by 11 bases and J by 1 base, with 10 bases between them. The CDR3 is made up of 12 amino acids. In nucleotides, the CDR3 is TGTGCCGTCAACGGTGGCACAGATACGCAGTATTTT. It yields the protein CAVNGGTDTQYF.

The sample holds a few counts of this clonotype. The junction departs from germline at one end; a sequencing error may be responsible. CDR3 residues: CATAGPPYSEQFF. The CDR3, as DNA: TGTGCCACGGCAGGTCCACCCTACAGTGAGCAGTTCTTC. The chain uses TRBV19 and TRBJ2-1; D unresolved. Germline V CDR1 and CDR2: LNHDA, SQIVND (reference sequence). The CDR3 has 13 residues.

This sequence joins TRBV6-1 and TRBJ2-7; TRBD2 matches at 12 bases. Germline V gene data show CDR1 as MNHNS and CDR2 as SASEGT. After removal of 7 bases from V and 7 bases from J, the junction contained 11 bases not matched to a gene. The CDR3 is made up of 15 amino acids. CDR3 residues: CASNPETSGSQEQYF. CDR3 DNA: TGTGCCAGCAACCCCGAGACTAGCGGGAGTCAAGAGCAGTACTTC.

The count of this clonotype is one. The V gene is TRBV2, the J gene TRBJ2-7; 7 bases match TRBD2. Germline trimming cut 10 bases from V and 4 bases from J; bases unmatched to any gene: 7. Germline V gene lookup returns CDR1 SNHLY and CDR2 FYNNEI. The CDR3 has 12 amino acids. The chain's CDR3 is CAKGGRMYEQYF. The CDR3 nucleotides are TGTGCCAAGGGCGGGAGAATGTACGAGCAGTACTTC.

This clonotype was seen only a few times. The chain employs TRBV7-9 and TRBJ2-7; no clear D. The CDR3 spans 14 residues. Looked up from germline, CDR1 is SEHNR and CDR2 is FQNEAQ (reference sequence). Trimming shortened V by 2 bases and J by 3 bases, and 11 bases separated the two germline ends. The CDR3 sequence: CASSLIGGVYEQYF. The DNA of the CDR3 is TGTGCCAGCAGCTTAATCGGCGGAGTCTACGAGCAGTACTTC.

The genes are TRBV10-2 and TRBJ2-7; no reliable D call. CDR3 length: 14 amino acids. CDR1 WSHSY and CDR2 SAAADI come from the germline V gene. Trimming pared 3 bases from V and 3 bases from J, leaving 12 bases between. This CDR3 is CASSESWLRYEQYF. DNA for the CDR3: TGCGCCAGCAGTGAATCCTGGCTGCGCTACGAGCAGTACTTC.

V usage is TRBV2 and J usage is TRBJ2-2; a weak D match, TRBD1 (5 bases). The CDR3 loop spans 16 amino acids. Germline values: CDR1 SNHLY, CDR2 FYNNEI. The ends were cut back, 5 bases at V and 6 bases at J, with 19 bases in the middle. Here the CDR3 reads CASSSGQGAWAGELFF. The DNA for the CDR3 is TGTGCCAGCAGTTCCGGGCAGGGCGCGTGGGCCGGGGAGCTGTTTTTT.

This clonotype was recorded only once. The chain uses TRBV2 and TRBJ1-6; D is uncertain. Germline lookup yields CDR1 SNHLY and CDR2 FYNNEI. V lost 2 bases to trimming and J lost 6 bases, with 8 bases between them. This CDR3 region has 14 residues. Written as DNA, the CDR3 is TGTGCCAGCAGTGAATCCAGTGGTAATTCACCCCTCCACTTT. Amino acid sequence: CASSESSGNSPLHF. The complete variable domain, with remaining parts taken from reference TRBV2 and TRBJ1-6, reads EPEVTQTPSHQVTQMGQEVILRCVPISNHLYFYWYRQILGQKVEFLVSFYNNEISEKSEIFDDQFSVERPDGSNFTLKIRSTKLEDSAMYFCASSESSGNSPLHFGNGTRLTVT.

The chain links TRBV20-1 to TRBJ2-7, with D perhaps TRBD1 (5 bases). CDR1 is DFQATT, CDR2 SNEGSKA, per germline (reference sequence). V was clipped by 3 bases and J by 4 bases, with 10 bases between them. The CDR3 totals 12 residues. The CDR3 is CSASLQEYEQYF. The CDR3 bases are TGCAGTGCTAGCCTACAGGAATACGAGCAGTACTTC.

This chain connects TRBV10-3 to TRBJ2-7, with 10 positions matching TRBD2. The closer fit of TRBJ2-1 to the DNA end suggests the J call may be wrong. CDR1 is ENHRY, CDR2 SYGVKD, per germline. This CDR3 has 14 amino acids. This CDR3 is CAIRLAGTYNEQFF. The CDR3 nucleotides are TGTGCCATCAGACTAGCGGGGACCTACAATGAGCAGTTCTTC.

This clonotype was seen a few times. The chain has TRBV9 and TRBJ1-3, with D possibly matching TRBD1 (6 bases). Trimming stripped 5 bases from V and 4 bases from J, with 16 bases between. This CDR3 has 15 residues. Germline V CDR1 and CDR2: SGDLS, YYNGEE. The CDR3 DNA sequence: TGTGCCAGCAGTATAAATGGACAGCCGGGAAACACCATATATTTT. Protein sequence: CASSINGQPGNTIYF.

The chain uses TRBV10-3 and TRBJ1-1; D unresolved. Germline lookup yields CDR1 ENHRY and CDR2 SYGVKD. This CDR3 is 14 amino acids long. The ends were cut back, 10 bases at V and 1 base at J, with 16 bases in the middle. CDR3 residues: CASSPREPNTEAFF. In nucleotides, the CDR3 is TGTGCCAGCAGCCCCCGAGAACCGAACACTGAAGCTTTCTTT.

The chain is built from TRBV7-2 and TRBJ2-5; D is unclear. There are 14 residues in the CDR3. The V and J ends lost 5 bases and 0 bases respectively, with 10 bases between them. Germline CDR1 and CDR2: SGHTA and FQGNSA. This CDR3 is CASSPGRNQETQYF. CDR3 DNA sequence: TGTGCCAGCAGCCCCGGACGGAACCAAGAGACCCAGTACTTC.

The gene calls are TRBV20-1 and TRBJ2-7; maybe TRBD1 (5 bases). The CDR3 sequence is 12 residues long. Trimming left V 6 bases short and J 3 bases short, with 12 bases between. Germline CDR1 DFQATT, CDR2 SNEGSKA (reference sequence). The CDR3 DNA reads as TGCAGTGCCCGTTTCCAGGGCTACGAGCAGTACTTC. Its protein is CSARFQGYEQYF.

This clonotype was detected a few times. The CDR3, as DNA: TGTGCCATCAGTGCCGAGAGCGCCTACGAGCAGTACTTC. As protein: CAISAESAYEQYF. V usage is TRBV10-3 and J usage is TRBJ2-7; D uncertain. V was pared by 4 bases and J by 2 bases, with 9 bases between. This CDR3 is built from 13 residues. Germline-derived CDR1 and CDR2 are ENHRY and SYGVKD.

This clonotype was seen once. This rearrangement joins TRBV19 to TRBJ2-2; D perhaps matches TRBD2 (5 bases). V was shortened by 1 base and J by 6 bases, with 6 bases between the two germline ends. This CDR3 is built from 13 residues. Per germline, CDR1 LNHDA and CDR2 SQIVND (reference sequence). The CDR3 DNA is TGTGCCAGTAGTATAGTTAGCGCCGGGGAGCTGTTTTTT. Amino acid sequence: CASSIVSAGELFF.

This clonotype was observed a handful of times. This chain connects TRBV5-1 to TRBJ2-7; D ambiguous. The CDR3 is 12 amino acids. CDR1 and CDR2 from the germline V gene are SGHRS and YFSETQ. V gave up 6 bases and J gave up 0 bases, with 7 bases separating them. As DNA, the CDR3 is TGCGCCAGCAATCGAGACTCCTACGAGCAGTACTTC. Its protein is CASNRDSYEQYF.

The chain links TRBV7-2 to TRBJ1-2; D is possibly TRBD1 (5 bases). The CDR3 extends over 12 amino acids. Trimming took 6 bases from V and 6 from J, leaving 11 bases between them. Looked up from germline, CDR1 is SGHTA and CDR2 is FQGNSA. CDR3 region: CASRQQANGYTF. DNA for the CDR3: TGTGCCAGCAGACAACAGGCGAATGGCTACACCTTC.

Ten or more counts support this clonotype. The genes are TRBV7-9 and TRBJ2-5; TRBD2 matches 16 bases. The ends lost 1 base at V and 4 bases at J; junction bases unmatched: 6. The germline V gene encodes CDR1 SEHNR and CDR2 FQNEAQ (reference sequence). CDR3 length: 18 residues. CDR3 nucleotides: TGTGCCAGCAGCTTAGACGGGACTAGCGGGAGGGTCAGAGAGACCCAGTACTTC. This encodes CASSLDGTSGRVRETQYF.

The chain combines TRBV20-1 with TRBJ2-3, with TRBD2 as a possible D gene (6 bases). Germline CDR1 DFQATT, CDR2 SNEGSKA (reference sequence). This CDR3 is built from 14 residues. The CDR3 bases are TGCAGCGCCCGGCGGGGTGTAAGCACAGATACGCAGTATTTT. Its translation is CSARRGVSTDTQYF.

This clonotype was counted only a few times. The chain uses TRBV20-1 and TRBJ2-7; 11 bases are shared with TRBD2. The CDR3 contains 13 residues. Germline V lookup: CDR1 DFQATT, CDR2 SNEGSKA (reference sequence). After removal of 5 bases from V and 5 bases from J, the junction contained 5 bases not matched to a gene. The CDR3 sequence is CSASLAGEDEQYF. For the CDR3, the DNA is TGCAGTGCTTCACTAGCGGGAGAAGACGAGCAGTACTTC.

The V and J genes are TRBV19 and TRBJ2-7; D not certain. CDR1 and CDR2 from the germline V gene are LNHDA and SQIVND (reference sequence). Trimming shortened V by 5 bases and J by 2 bases, and 22 bases separated the two germline ends. The length of the CDR3 is 17 residues. The CDR3, as DNA: TGTGCCAGTAGTCGTCCCACCACATCGGGTCTCCCCTACGAGCAGTACTTC. This encodes CASSRPTTSGLPYEQYF.

The J gene is TRBJ1-1, the V gene TRBV29-1; D is undetermined. The CDR3 has 13 residues. V lost 4 bases and J lost 0, with 9 bases in between. Looked up from germline, CDR1 is SQVTM and CDR2 is ANQGSEA. The CDR3 reads CSVAGLMNTEAFF. CDR3 bases: TGCAGCGTTGCCGGATTAATGAACACTGAAGCTTTCTTT.

This chain uses TRBV15 with TRBJ1-1, with unresolved D. The V gene's germline CDR1 is LNHNV and CDR2 YYDKDF (reference sequence). The CDR3 consists of 13 residues. V dropped 1 base and J dropped 1 base, with 4 bases sitting between them. The CDR3 nucleotides are TGTGCCACCAGCAGAGGGGGGAACACTGAAGCTTTCTTT. It encodes CATSRGGNTEAFF.

The chain is built from TRBV20-1 and TRBJ2-7, with TRBD1 matching 7 bases. The CDR3 runs to 15 residues. Germline lookup yields CDR1 DFQATT and CDR2 SNEGSKA (reference sequence). Trimming cost V 0 bases and J 6 bases; bases outside gene matches: 11. For the CDR3, the DNA is TGCAGTGCTAGAGATCCGAGACAGGGATTCGCCGAGCAGTACTTC. It specifies CSARDPRQGFAEQYF.

This rearrangement joins TRBV2 to TRBJ2-7, with 8 bases aligning to TRBD1. CDR3 length: 14 residues. With V trimmed by 6 bases and J by 6 bases, 10 bases remained unmatched. Germline V gives CDR1 SNHLY, CDR2 FYNNEI. This CDR3 is CASSPDRDWSEQYF. The CDR3 DNA reads TGTGCCAGCAGCCCGGACAGGGACTGGTCCGAGCAGTACTTC.